This T cell receptor beta chain was profiled in a study of blood T cell repertoires in COVID-19. Measured with immunoSEQ multiplex PCR; TCRdb has only the in-frame clones, and not every one. The data hold 150,000 or so clones, with around four fifths observed a single time. This CDR3 has 15 amino acids. V was pared by 5 bases and J by 2 bases, with 6 bases of the junction left unmatched. The germline V gene encodes CDR1 LGHDT and CDR2 YNNKEL (reference sequence). The rearrangement joins TRBV3-1 (or the pseudogene TRBV3-2) to TRBJ2-3; 8 bases are a match to TRBD2. This sequence was found in a man in his 70s who had been exposed to COVID-19. Material for sequencing was PBMCs or T cells enriched from blood (not recorded which). The CDR3 DNA reads TGTGCCAGCAGCTCCCCTAGCGGGTACACAGATACGCAGTATTTT. Encoded protein: CASSSPSGYTDTQYF.